This TCR beta chain was sequenced for a study of blood T cell repertoires in COVID-19. Turning to the study itself: Sites across the United States, Italy and Spain contributed samples from acute and convalescent COVID-19. In each case, the material was cDNA or gDNA derived from T cells, B-cell-depleted T cells, or PBMCs.

In the authors' methods: Reference gene primer amplification in the assay estimated nucleated cell counts. The method was immunoSEQ multiplex PCR; TCRdb's version includes in-frame clones alone and lacks a portion of them. Clone size and the V and J calls come from that table; the DNA yielded D and trimming. The sample records some 25,000 clones, 82% being singletons. The CDR3 covers 18 residues. Germline values: CDR1 MGHRA, CDR2 YSYEKL. Losses at the gene ends were 3 bases for V and 4 bases for J; bases not matched to a gene: 15. Sequencing used peripheral blood. This clonotype was obtained from a human donor in a cohort sampled during active COVID-19. The chain uses TRBV4-1 and TRBJ2-3, with TRBD1 matching over 8 bases. CDR3 loop: CASSQVGQGHRNADTQYF. The DNA for the CDR3 is TGCGCCAGCAGCCAGGTAGGACAGGGCCACCGGAACGCAGATACGCAGTATTTT.